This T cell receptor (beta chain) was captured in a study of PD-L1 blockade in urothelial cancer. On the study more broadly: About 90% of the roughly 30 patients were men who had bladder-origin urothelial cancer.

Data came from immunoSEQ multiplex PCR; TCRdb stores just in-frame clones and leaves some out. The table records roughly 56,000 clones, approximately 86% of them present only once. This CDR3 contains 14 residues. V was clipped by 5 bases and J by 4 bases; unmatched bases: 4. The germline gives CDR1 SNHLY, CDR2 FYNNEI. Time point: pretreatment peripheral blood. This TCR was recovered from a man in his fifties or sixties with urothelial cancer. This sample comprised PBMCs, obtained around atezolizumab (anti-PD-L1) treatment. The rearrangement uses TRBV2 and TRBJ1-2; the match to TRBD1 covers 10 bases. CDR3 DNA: TGTGCCAGCAGTAAGGACAGGGGGAGCTATGGCTACACCTTC. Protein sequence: CASSKDRGSYGYTF.